This T cell receptor (beta chain) appears in the sequencing data of a study of glioma-infiltrating T cells after dendritic cell vaccination (dated by TCRdb to about 2016). Notes on the research overall: The cohort comprised roughly 15 glioblastoma patients from Phase I and II dendritic cell vaccination trials, 9 newly diagnosed and 6 with recurrent disease. Between the early 2000s and the early 2010s, patients were given autologous tumor lysate-pulsed dendritic cell vaccination. The vaccine consisted of monocyte-derived dendritic cells cultured approximately 7 days with IL-4 and GM-CSF, then pulsed overnight with autologous tumor lysate. Patients received three intradermal dendritic cell vaccine injections at biweekly intervals in the arm below the axilla. In glioblastoma patients vaccinated with dendritic cells, deep sequencing of TCR beta CDR3 regions served to measure the amount of tumor-infiltrating lymphocytes and to compare repertoires between tumor and blood. Survival after dendritic cell vaccination was correlated with TCR sequencing metrics, such as TIL content and the overlap between tumor and blood repertoires. Results the study describes overall, beyond this receptor: Higher estimated pretreatment TIL content predicted longer time to progression and overall survival after dendritic cell vaccination. TCR clonality showed no direct relationship with survival, which suggests that a diverse polyclonal response may matter. The three-group TCR overlap response model was characterized as speculative, and prospective validation of the model was stated to be required. The cohort was small and heterogeneous, few patients had complete blood and tumor sets, and even fewer had initial-recurrent tumor pairs.

To be selected, patients needed enough residual fresh-frozen tumor tissue and more than two years of available survival data. Molecular status otherwise varied across the glioblastoma patients, but none of them carried an isocitrate dehydrogenase mutation. PBMC were collected before vaccination, two weeks after the third vaccination, and at tumor progression when it occurred. Genomic DNA was extracted with the Qiagen DNeasy Blood extraction Kit. CDR1 is given as KGHSH and CDR2 as LQKENI, both from the germline V gene. V is cut back by 5 bases and J by 1 base, with 4 bases in the junction unmatched. The CDR3, from cysteine to phenylalanine, totals 15 residues. Kept here is only the CDR3 DNA, which spans 45 bases and is read in frame from base 1. Turning to this clone: The specificity of this receptor is unknown. The sample holds no much larger clone one base away, and base qualities are not on file.

The immunoSEQ assay amplified TCRB CDR3 regions from approximately 2 micrograms of genomic DNA, or from all available DNA when less than that amount was available. The multiplex PCR relied on 60 forward primers for TCR V beta segments and 13 reverse primers for J beta segments. To estimate the number of reads per starting template, synthetic control templates were added to each sample at limiting dilution. Reads of 87 bp were generated by sequencing on the Illumina HiSeq System. Per the authors' processing: PCR and sequencing errors were removed by a nearest neighbor algorithm that merged closely related sequences. TCR overlap was defined as the percentage of unique tumor TCR beta sequences that were also present in the same patient's peripheral blood. Entries here come from immuneACCESS through TCRdb and include only in-frame sequences with V and J called. Some clones fail to appear in such tables; in the studies checked, an unresolved V gene covers under half of the shortfall, and the cause of the remainder is unknown. V, J and clone size derive from that table, while D and trimming were established from the DNA sequence. This sample comprises about 92,000 clones, approximately 84% of them detected only once. The biggest ten clones account for more than 15% of the sample.

This TCR derives from a human donor with glioblastoma. The chain is assembled from TRBV18 and TRBJ2-2, and TRBD1 aligns with 7 junction nucleotides. Sequences were derived from blood, sampled before dendritic cell vaccination. For the CDR3, the sequence is CASSKGQLNTGELFF. The bases read TGTGCCAGCTCAAAGGGACAGTTGAACACCGGGGAGCTGTTTTTT. With the portions outside the CDR3 filled from the reference TRBV18 and TRBJ2-2 genes, the complete variable region becomes NAGVMQNPRHLVRRRGQEARLRCSPMKGHSHVYWYRQLPEEGLKFMVYLQKENIIDESGMPKERFSAEFPKEGPSILRIQQVVRGDSAAYFCASSKGQLNTGELFFGEGSRLTVL.